The following is a T cell receptor (beta chain) sequence with its context. The data are from a study of blood T cell repertoires in COVID-19. Assay: immunoSEQ multiplex PCR; the TCRdb copy retains only in-frame clones and omits some. This table has over 300,000 clones, 70% to 90% appearing once. Per germline, CDR1 GTSNPN and CDR2 SVGIG (reference sequence). The CDR3 is 15 residues long. Trimming pared 2 bases from V and 1 base from J, leaving 12 bases between. The genes are TRBV30 and TRBJ1-3; TRBD1 is a possible D gene (6 bases). Sequenced input: PBMCs or T cells enriched from blood (not recorded which). The receptor was isolated from a woman in her twenties or thirties who had recovered from COVID-19. The CDR3 region is CAWSYRANSGNTIYF. The DNA of the CDR3 is TGTGCCTGGAGTTACAGGGCAAATTCTGGAAACACCATATATTTT. The full variable domain, its missing parts supplied by reference TRBV30 and TRBJ1-3, is SQTIHQWPATLVQPVGSPLSLECTVEGTSNPNLYWYRQAAGRGLQLLFYSVGIGQISSEVPQNLSASRPQDRQFILSSKKLLLSDSGFYLCAWSYRANSGNTIYFGEGSWLTVV.